This T cell receptor (beta chain) comes out of a study of blood T cell repertoires in COVID-19. J gave up 4 bases and V 1 base, and 4 bases lay outside the gene matches. The CDR3 is made up of 14 amino acids. Germline CDR1 and CDR2: LGHDT and YNNKEL (reference sequence). In the study's own analysis: Reference gene primer amplification in the assay estimated nucleated cell counts. The data were produced by immunoSEQ multiplex PCR, yet TCRdb's version contains in-frame clones alone and is incomplete. The V and J calls and clone size were taken over from that table, and D and trimming were inferred from the DNA. The data show hundreds of thousands of clones, roughly 81% seen once.

Source material: peripheral blood. The chain employs TRBV3-1 (or the pseudogene TRBV3-2) and TRBJ2-7, with 7 bases fitting TRBD2. This clonotype originated in a woman aged 80 or over with COVID-19, enrolled during active disease. CDR3 in DNA: TGTGCCAGCAGCCAAGGGAGCGGGGTTTACGAGCAGTACTTC. Protein sequence: CASSQGSGVYEQYF.